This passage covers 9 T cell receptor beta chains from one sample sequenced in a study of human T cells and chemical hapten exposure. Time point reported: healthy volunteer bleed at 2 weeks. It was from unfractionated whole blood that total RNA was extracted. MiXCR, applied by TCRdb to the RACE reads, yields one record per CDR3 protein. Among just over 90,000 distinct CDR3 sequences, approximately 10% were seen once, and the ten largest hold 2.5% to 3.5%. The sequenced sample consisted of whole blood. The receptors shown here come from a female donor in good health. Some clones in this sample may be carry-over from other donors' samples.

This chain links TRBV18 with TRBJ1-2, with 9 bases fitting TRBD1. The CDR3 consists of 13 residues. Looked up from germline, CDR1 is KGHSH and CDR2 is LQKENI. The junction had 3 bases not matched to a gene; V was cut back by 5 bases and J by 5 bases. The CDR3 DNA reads TGTGCCAGCTCATCAGGACAGGGGTATGGCTACACCTTC. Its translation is CASSSGQGYGYTF. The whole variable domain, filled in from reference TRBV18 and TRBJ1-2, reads NAGVMQNPRHLVRRRGQEARLRCSPMKGHSHVYWYRQLPEEGLKFMVYLQKENIIDESGMPKERFSAEFPKEGPSILRIQQVVRGDSAAYFCASSSGQGYGYTFGSGTRLTVV.

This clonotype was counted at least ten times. CDR3 DNA: TGTGCCAGCAGTCCGTCAGGGGAGGCTTCTGGAAACACCATATATTTT. This gives the protein CASSPSGEASGNTIYF. V gene TRBV27 combines with J gene TRBJ1-3; tentatively, D is TRBD1 (6 bases). Germline V lookup: CDR1 MNHEY, CDR2 SMNVEV (reference sequence). This CDR3 has 16 amino acids. Trimming removed 5 bases from V and 1 base from J, with 15 bases in between.

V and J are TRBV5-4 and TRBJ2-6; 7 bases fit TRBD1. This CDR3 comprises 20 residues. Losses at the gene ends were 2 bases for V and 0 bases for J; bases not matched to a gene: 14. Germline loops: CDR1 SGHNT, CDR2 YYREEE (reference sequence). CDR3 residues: CASSLGTGQILSSGANVLTF. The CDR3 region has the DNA TGTGCCAGCAGCTTAGGTACGGGACAGATCCTAAGCTCTGGGGCCAACGTCCTGACTTTC.

CDR3 protein: CASRNRGLTEAFF. The CDR3 bases are TGTGCCAGCAGAAACCGGGGACTCACTGAAGCTTTCTTT. The J gene is TRBJ1-1, the V gene TRBV3-1; D possibly corresponds to TRBD1 (5 bases). The CDR3 is 13 amino acids. Deletions cut 6 bases from V and 4 bases from J, with 12 bases between. CDR1 and CDR2 from the germline V gene are LGHDT and YNNKEL (reference sequence).

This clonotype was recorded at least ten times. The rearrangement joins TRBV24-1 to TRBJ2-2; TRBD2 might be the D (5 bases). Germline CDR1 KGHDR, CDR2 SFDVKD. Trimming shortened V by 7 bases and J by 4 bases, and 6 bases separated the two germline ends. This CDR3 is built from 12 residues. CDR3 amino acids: CATRDFTGELFF. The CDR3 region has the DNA TGTGCCACCAGGGACTTCACCGGGGAGCTGTTTTTT.

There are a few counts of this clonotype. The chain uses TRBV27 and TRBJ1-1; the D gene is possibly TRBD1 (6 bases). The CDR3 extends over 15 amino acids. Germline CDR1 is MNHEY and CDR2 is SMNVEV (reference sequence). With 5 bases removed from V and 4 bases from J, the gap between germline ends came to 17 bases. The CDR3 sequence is CASSPRTAGFTEAFF. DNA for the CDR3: TGTGCCAGCAGTCCACGGACAGCAGGCTTCACTGAAGCTTTCTTT.

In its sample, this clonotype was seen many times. CDR3 amino acids: CASMRNNSPLHF. DNA for the CDR3: TGTGCCAGCATGAGGAATAATTCACCCCTCCACTTT. This chain joins TRBV5-5 and TRBJ1-6; D is ambiguous. Germline loops: CDR1 SGHKS, CDR2 YYEKEE (reference sequence). V was cut by 6 bases and J by 5 bases, with 6 bases left in between. The CDR3 is made up of 12 amino acids.

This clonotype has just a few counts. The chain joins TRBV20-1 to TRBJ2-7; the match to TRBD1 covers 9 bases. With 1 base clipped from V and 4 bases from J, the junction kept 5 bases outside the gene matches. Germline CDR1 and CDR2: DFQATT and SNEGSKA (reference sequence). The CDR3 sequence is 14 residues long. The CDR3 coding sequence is TGCAGTGCTAGAGCTGGACAGGGGTTTTACGAGCAGTACTTC. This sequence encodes CSARAGQGFYEQYF.

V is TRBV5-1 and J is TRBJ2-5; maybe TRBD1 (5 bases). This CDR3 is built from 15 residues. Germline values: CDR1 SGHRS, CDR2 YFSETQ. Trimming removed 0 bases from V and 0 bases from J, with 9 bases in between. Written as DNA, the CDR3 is TGCGCCAGCAGCTTGGACAGGCCCTACCAAGAGACCCAGTACTTC. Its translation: CASSLDRPYQETQYF.